A single sample gave rise to the 19 T cell receptor beta chains below, sequenced in a study of control samples from healthy donors and cancer patients. The method was immunoSEQ multiplex PCR; TCRdb's version includes in-frame clones alone and lacks a portion of them. Of 160,000 or so clones listed, roughly 95% are singletons. Material: blood. The receptors stem from a woman younger than 45 in good health.

V is TRBV29-1 and J is TRBJ2-1; 12 positions agree with TRBD2. Germline values: CDR1 SQVTM, CDR2 ANQGSEA. The CDR3 contains 14 residues. Unmatched junction bases numbered 10, after V lost 6 bases and J lost 10 bases. The CDR3 bases are TGCAGCGTAGGTGTACTAGCGGGAGGCGGGGAGCAGTTCTTC. The encoded protein is CSVGVLAGGGEQFF.

This sequence joins TRBV6-5 and TRBJ1-5; D remains unclear. CDR3 length: 14 residues. The ends were cut back, 0 bases at V and 9 bases at J, with 12 bases in the middle. Looked up from germline, CDR1 is MNHEY and CDR2 is SVGAGI. Here the CDR3 reads CASSYSSNWRPQHF. The CDR3 DNA is TGTGCCAGCAGTTACTCGTCCAACTGGAGGCCCCAGCATTTT.

This chain links TRBV7-9 with TRBJ2-5; D is perhaps TRBD1 (6 bases). The CDR3 spans 16 residues. Trimming removed 1 base from V and 0 bases from J, with 12 bases in between. Germline lookup yields CDR1 SEHNR and CDR2 FQNEAQ (reference sequence). This chain's CDR3 is CASSLGGHPYQETQYF. CDR3 nucleotides: TGTGCCAGCAGCTTAGGGGGACACCCGTACCAAGAGACCCAGTACTTC.

This rearrangement joins TRBV5-6 to TRBJ2-5; 12 bases align to TRBD2. CDR3 length: 15 residues. After removal of 3 bases from V and 4 bases from J, the junction contained 4 bases not matched to a gene. The germline V gene has CDR1 SGHDT and CDR2 YYEEEE. The CDR3 sequence is CASSYGLAGIETQYF. The CDR3 nucleotides are TGTGCCAGCAGCTACGGACTAGCGGGAATAGAGACCCAGTACTTC.

V usage is TRBV18 and J usage is TRBJ2-2; D uncertain. The CDR3 contains 12 residues. Germline V gene data show CDR1 as KGHSH and CDR2 as LQKENI. The V gene lost 3 bases and the J gene lost 2 bases, with 1 base spanning the gap. The CDR3, as DNA: TGTGCCAGCTCACCTAACACCGGGGAGCTGTTTTTT. Its translation: CASSPNTGELFF.

The chain joins TRBV2 to TRBJ1-2; D is ambiguous. The V gene lost 2 bases and the J gene lost 8 bases, with 9 bases spanning the gap. Germline V gives CDR1 SNHLY, CDR2 FYNNEI. There are 12 residues in the CDR3. CDR3 amino acids: CASSERVLGYTF. CDR3 in DNA: TGTGCCAGCAGTGAACGAGTATTGGGCTACACCTTC.

The chain uses TRBV5-4 and TRBJ2-2; D may correspond to TRBD1 or TRBD2 (5 bases each). The V end was cut by 4 bases, the J end by 4 bases, with 14 bases between. The germline gives CDR1 SGHNT, CDR2 YYREEE (reference sequence). The CDR3 spans 15 residues. CDR3 bases: TGTGCCAGCAGCGGCACCGGGACGTTCACCGGGGAGCTGTTTTTT. The encoded protein is CASSGTGTFTGELFF.

V and J are TRBV13 and TRBJ1-4; possible D gene TRBD1, 5 bases. V lost 3 bases, J lost 3 bases, and 11 bases lay in between. The CDR3 totals 15 residues. Germline V gene sequence: CDR1 PRHDT, CDR2 FYEKMQ (reference sequence). The CDR3 is CASSFLQAANEKLFF. CDR3 bases: TGTGCCAGCAGCTTCCTACAGGCGGCTAATGAAAAACTGTTTTTT.

V gene TRBV9 combines with J gene TRBJ1-6; the D is unclear. CDR3 length equals 15 residues. From germline, CDR1 is SGDLS and CDR2 YYNGEE. Trimming shortened V by 3 bases and J by 2 bases, and 9 bases separated the two germline ends. CDR3 in DNA: TGTGCCAGCAGCGGCGACACTACCTATAATTCACCCCTCCACTTT. It is translated as CASSGDTTYNSPLHF.

This chain joins TRBV4-2 and TRBJ2-7, with 13 bases fitting TRBD2. The trim removed 0 bases at V and 5 bases at J, leaving 4 bases unmatched. The CDR3 is made up of 16 amino acids. Germline V gives CDR1 LGHNA, CDR2 YNFKEQ. The CDR3 coding sequence is TGTGCCAGCAGCCAAGAAGCTGGACTAGCGGGAGACGAGCAGTACTTC. The encoded protein is CASSQEAGLAGDEQYF.

This chain uses TRBV12-3 or TRBV12-4 with TRBJ1-2; a weak D match, TRBD1 (5 bases). The CDR3 covers 12 residues. Trimming cost V 2 bases and J 8 bases, with 9 bases left between them. The CDR3 loop is CASSLWGLGYTF. The CDR3 nucleotides are TGTGCCAGCAGTTTATGGGGGTTGGGCTACACCTTC.

This chain uses TRBV30 with TRBJ2-5, with 15 nucleotides matching TRBD2. The length of the CDR3 is 14 residues. Losses at the gene ends were 3 bases for V and 7 bases for J; bases not matched to a gene: 3. Per germline, CDR1 GTSNPN and CDR2 SVGIG (reference sequence). The CDR3 nucleotides are TGTGCCTGGAGCCCGGGACTAGCGGGGGGGACCCAGTACTTC. It encodes CAWSPGLAGGTQYF.

V and J are TRBV29-1 and TRBJ2-5, with a possible D match to TRBD1 (6 bases). The CDR3 has 14 residues. V lost 6 bases and J 1 base, leaving 15 bases between the germline ends. Germline assignment: CDR1 SQVTM and CDR2 ANQGSEA. The chain's CDR3 is CSVLGGTGQETQYF. For the CDR3, the DNA is TGCAGCGTACTAGGGGGAACAGGCCAAGAGACCCAGTACTTC.

The rearrangement uses TRBV9 and TRBJ1-6; D unresolved. This CDR3 spans 15 amino acids. Trimming took off 4 bases at V and 6 bases at J, with 14 bases between the two ends. Germline values: CDR1 SGDLS, CDR2 YYNGEE. Written as DNA, the CDR3 is TGTGCCAGCAGCCTGACCTCCGATGGTAATTCACCCCTCCACTTT. Translation: CASSLTSDGNSPLHF.

The CDR3 loop reads CASSSSGHLQETQYF. Here the CDR3 DNA reads TGTGCCAGCAGTTCCTCGGGACACTTACAAGAGACCCAGTACTTC. The chain joins TRBV28 to TRBJ2-5; TRBD1 is a possible D gene (6 bases). This CDR3 contains 15 residues. Germline-derived CDR1 and CDR2 are MDHEN and SYDVKM. V gave up 4 bases and J gave up 2 bases, with 14 bases separating them.

The V call is TRBV11-2, the J call TRBJ1-6, with D unclear. V was pared by 1 base and J by 0 bases, with 4 bases between. Germline CDR1 is SGHAT and CDR2 is FQNNGV. This CDR3 is built from 15 residues. CDR3: CASSLGVSYNSPLHF. The CDR3 coding sequence is TGTGCCAGCAGCTTAGGGGTCTCCTATAATTCACCCCTCCACTTT. The full variable domain, its missing parts supplied by reference TRBV11-2 and TRBJ1-6, is EAGVAQSPRYKIIEKRQSVAFWCNPISGHATLYWYQQILGQGPKLLIQFQNNGVVDDSQLPKDRFSAERLKGVDSTLKIQPAKLEDSAVYLCASSLGVSYNSPLHFGNGTRLTVT.

The rearrangement links TRBV11-2 to TRBJ1-5; unclear D gene. V lost 0 bases, J lost 5 bases, and 11 bases lay in between. Germline assignment: CDR1 SGHAT and CDR2 FQNNGV. The CDR3 covers 15 residues. In nucleotides, the CDR3 is TGTGCCAGCAGCTTAGATCAAGTAGACTATCAGCCCCAGCATTTT. This encodes CASSLDQVDYQPQHF.

The chain joins TRBV4-1 to TRBJ2-2; unclear D gene. Trimming removed 1 base at V and 6 bases at J, with 6 bases between. The CDR3 consists of 13 residues. Germline V CDR1 and CDR2: MGHRA, YSYEKL. The CDR3 region has the DNA TGCGCCAGCAGCCAAGCTATTCCCGGGGAGCTGTTTTTT. Amino acid sequence: CASSQAIPGELFF.

The genes are TRBV7-2 and TRBJ2-3; no reliable D call. Trimming removed 3 bases at V and 4 bases at J, with 17 bases between. CDR3 length: 16 amino acids. CDR1 and CDR2 (germline): SGHTA, FQGNSA. CDR3 bases: TGTGCCAGCAGCTTGAAGCCTACCCGGAGCTCAGATACGCAGTATTTT. Protein sequence: CASSLKPTRSSDTQYF. Complete variable domain (other parts from reference TRBV7-2 and TRBJ2-3): GAGVSQSPSNKVTEKGKDVELRCDPISGHTALYWYRQSLGQGLEFLIYFQGNSAPDKSGLPSDRFSAERTGGSVSTLTIQRTQQEDSAVYLCASSLKPTRSSDTQYFGPGTRLTVL.